The 27 T cell receptor beta chains given below trace back to one sample, sequenced in a study of T cell repertoires in ileal Crohn's disease. The table came from immunoSEQ multiplex PCR; TCRdb's copy has only in-frame clones and leaves some out. The sample lists some 8,200 clones, around 96% occurring once. Sequencing was performed on ileal tissue. The receptors were sampled from an adult with Crohn's disease.

The chain uses TRBV6-1 and TRBJ2-7; 13 nucleotides match TRBD2. Germline values: CDR1 MNHNS, CDR2 SASEGT. The CDR3 spans 14 residues. After removal of 5 bases from V and 6 bases from J, the junction contained 4 bases not matched to a gene. The CDR3 reads CASSTSGGAGEQYV. The DNA for the CDR3 is TGTGCCAGCAGTACTAGCGGGGGGGCCGGCGAGCAGTACGTC.

This chain joins TRBV10-3 and TRBJ1-2; 8 nucleotides agree with TRBD1. Germline V gene lookup returns CDR1 ENHRY and CDR2 SYGVKD. There are 16 residues in the CDR3. V lost 3 bases, J lost 6 bases, and 12 bases stayed unmatched. CDR3 in DNA: TGTGCCATCAGTGAAGTTCGGGGCAGGGGGCAGAATGGCTACACCTTC. It specifies CAISEVRGRGQNGYTF.

This chain links TRBV6-1 with TRBJ2-1, with TRBD2 as a possible D gene (5 bases). The germline gives CDR1 MNHNS, CDR2 SASEGT. V lost 8 bases and J lost 6, with 14 bases in between. CDR3 length: 13 residues. Here the CDR3 reads CASGGRARNEQFF. CDR3 coding DNA: TGTGCCAGCGGAGGAAGGGCCCGCAATGAGCAGTTCTTC.

The chain carries TRBV5-1 and TRBJ2-2; a possible D gene is TRBD1 (6 bases). The CDR3 has 16 amino acids. Trimming took off 0 bases at V and 1 base at J, with 10 bases between the two ends. CDR1 and CDR2 from the germline V gene are SGHRS and YFSETQ. DNA for the CDR3: TGCGCCAGCAGCTTGGAGGGGGTTAAGAACACCGGGGAGCTGTTTTTT. Translation gives CASSLEGVKNTGELFF.

The chain has TRBV5-4 and TRBJ2-4; possible D gene TRBD1, 6 bases. Per germline, CDR1 SGHNT and CDR2 YYREEE (reference sequence). Trimming cost V 6 bases and J 2 bases, with 12 bases left between them. The CDR3 extends over 14 amino acids. The CDR3 coding sequence is TGTGCCAGCACGACGGACAGAACCAAAAACATTCAGTACTTC. It is translated as CASTTDRTKNIQYF.

This clone has a single count. The genes are TRBV10-2 and TRBJ2-7; 11 bases line up with TRBD2. Germline V gene sequence: CDR1 WSHSY, CDR2 SAAADI. The CDR3 length is 13 residues. Trimming cost V 4 bases and J 5 bases; bases outside gene matches: 1. CDR3: CASSGTSGHEQYV. The CDR3 DNA follows: TGCGCCAGCAGTGGGACTAGCGGGCACGAGCAGTACGTC.

This chain connects TRBV9 to TRBJ2-5; 10 bases are shared with TRBD2. The length of the CDR3 is 20 residues. From germline, CDR1 is SGDLS and CDR2 YYNGEE. V was clipped by 0 bases and J by 4 bases; unmatched bases: 18. The CDR3: CASSVAGLVAGGATGETQYF. CDR3 nucleotide sequence: TGTGCCAGCAGCGTAGCGGGTTTGGTAGCGGGGGGCGCCACCGGAGAGACCCAGTACTTC.

This sequence joins TRBV28 and TRBJ1-2; D is unresolved. The CDR3 extends over 15 amino acids. The germline V gene encodes CDR1 MDHEN and CDR2 SYDVKM. Deletions cut 4 bases from V and 1 base from J, with 13 bases between. The CDR3 coding sequence is TGTGCCAGCAGTTACGTCGCAGCGAGTAACTATGGCTACACCTTC. Translating it yields CASSYVAASNYGYTF.

For the CDR3, the DNA is TGTGCCACCAGCAGAGAACTGGGACTGGACTCGAGCTACACCTTC. This translates into CATSRELGLDSSYTF. This chain uses TRBV15 with TRBJ1-2; tentatively, D is TRBD1 (5 bases). The ends were cut back, 0 bases at V and 9 bases at J, with 17 bases in the middle. The CDR3 loop spans 15 amino acids. In germline, CDR1 is LNHNV, CDR2 YYDKDF (reference sequence).

The chain has TRBV28 and TRBJ2-7, with 9 bases fitting TRBD1. J gave up 3 bases and V 5 bases, and 11 bases lay outside the gene matches. Germline V gene sequence: CDR1 MDHEN, CDR2 SYDVKM. This CDR3 is built from 16 residues. The CDR3, as DNA: TGTGCCAGCAGTCAACCGGGGGGACAGGGAGTCTACGAGCAGTACTTC. As protein: CASSQPGGQGVYEQYF.

The J gene is TRBJ1-2, the V gene TRBV27; D gene ambiguous. The V and J ends lost 3 bases and 2 bases respectively, with 19 bases between them. Germline assignment: CDR1 MNHEY and CDR2 SMNVEV (reference sequence). The CDR3 loop spans 17 amino acids. The CDR3 loop reads CASSFIPTGSLNYGYTF. The CDR3 region has the DNA TGTGCCAGCAGTTTCATCCCAACGGGGTCCCTCAACTATGGCTACACCTTC.

The J gene is TRBJ2-7, the V gene TRBV6-5; tentatively, D is TRBD1 (5 bases). CDR1 and CDR2 (germline): MNHEY, SVGAGI. This CDR3 has 13 residues. Trimming took off 8 bases at V and 7 bases at J, with 18 bases between the two ends. The CDR3 is CASARTLYREQYF. For the CDR3, the DNA is TGTGCCAGCGCTAGGACACTATATCGAGAGCAGTACTTC.

V and J are TRBV6-5 and TRBJ1-4, with unresolved D. This CDR3 has 11 residues. CDR1 and CDR2 from the germline V gene are MNHEY and SVGAGI. Trimming cost V 10 bases and J 0 bases, with 3 bases left between them. CDR3 coding DNA: TGTGCCACTGCAACTAATGAAAAACTGTTTTTT. Protein sequence: CATATNEKLFF.

The gene calls are TRBV7-2 and TRBJ2-7; D is ambiguous. CDR1 is SGHTA and CDR2 is FQGNSA in the germline V gene. CDR3 length: 12 residues. Trimming stripped 5 bases from V and 0 bases from J, with 5 bases between. The CDR3 region has the DNA TGTGCCAGCAGCCGGAGCTCCTACGAGCAGTACTTC. Its protein is CASSRSSYEQYF.

V usage is TRBV5-1 and J usage is TRBJ2-2; 14 bases are shared with TRBD2. The V segment lost 4 bases and the J segment 0 bases; nucleotides outside the gene matches: 5. CDR1 is SGHRS and CDR2 is YFSETQ in the germline V gene. The CDR3 runs to 18 residues. CDR3 loop: CASSTGLAGASNTGELFF. The CDR3 region has the DNA TGCGCCAGCAGCACGGGACTAGCGGGGGCCTCGAACACCGGGGAGCTGTTTTTT.

This clone has just one count. V usage is TRBV15 and J usage is TRBJ2-3; TRBD1 matches at 8 bases. The CDR3 is made up of 17 amino acids. Per the germline V gene, CDR1 is LNHNV and CDR2 is YYDKDF (reference sequence). The V segment lost 2 bases and the J segment 4 bases; nucleotides outside the gene matches: 11. The CDR3 nucleotides are TGTGCCACCAGCAGAATAAAAAGCGCAGGGGGCGCAGATACGCAGTATTTT. This translates into CATSRIKSAGGADTQYF.

The CDR3 coding sequence is TGTGCCAGCAGTGACTACAGGGGGTTGAACACTGAAGCTTTCTTT. The encoded protein is CASSDYRGLNTEAFF. The chain joins TRBV28 to TRBJ1-1; 8 bases line up with TRBD1. V was pared by 5 bases and J by 0 bases, with 5 bases of the junction left unmatched. Germline V lookup: CDR1 MDHEN, CDR2 SYDVKM. The CDR3 spans 15 residues.

V and J are TRBV6-1 and TRBJ2-7, with D unclear. The CDR3 is 13 amino acids. The germline V gene has CDR1 MNHNS and CDR2 SASEGT. V lost 4 bases and J lost 2, with 9 bases in between. Here the CDR3 reads CASSALLAYEQYV. The CDR3 bases are TGTGCCAGCAGTGCCCTATTAGCCTACGAGCAGTACGTC.

The count of this clone is one. CDR3 protein: CASSPLTGDNTGELFF. The CDR3 bases are TGTGCCAGCTCACCCCTAACAGGGGACAACACCGGGGAGCTGTTTTTT. The J gene is TRBJ2-2, the V gene TRBV18, with TRBD1 matching 7 bases. J was trimmed by 2 bases and V by 3 bases; bases with no gene match: 6. Per germline, CDR1 KGHSH and CDR2 LQKENI. The CDR3 covers 16 residues.

V is TRBV18 and J is TRBJ2-1; TRBD1 is a possible D gene (6 bases). Germline V lookup: CDR1 KGHSH, CDR2 LQKENI. The CDR3 has 14 amino acids. V lost 6 bases and J 3 bases, leaving 12 bases between the germline ends. CDR3 protein: CASSSRQDYNEQFF. CDR3 bases: TGTGCCAGCTCTAGTAGACAGGACTACAATGAGCAGTTCTTC.

This rearrangement joins TRBV7-2 to TRBJ1-1; the D gene is possibly TRBD1 (5 bases). Germline lookup yields CDR1 SGHTA and CDR2 FQGNSA. The CDR3 loop spans 16 amino acids. Trimming took off 5 bases at V and 1 base at J, with 17 bases between the two ends. CDR3 in DNA: TGTGCCAGCAGCCCTAGAAGGCAGGGCGGGAACACTGAAGCTTTCTTT. Translated, it gives CASSPRRQGGNTEAFF.

The genes are TRBV7-2 and TRBJ2-2; 7 positions match TRBD1. Germline loops: CDR1 SGHTA, CDR2 FQGNSA. The V and J ends lost 1 base and 1 base, in that order; junction bases with no gene match: 6. The CDR3 runs to 17 residues. The CDR3 bases are TGTGCCAGCAGCTTAGAGGCAGGGGGTCTGAACACCGGGGAGCTGTTTTTT. As protein: CASSLEAGGLNTGELFF.

The rearrangement uses TRBV12-5 and TRBJ2-7; 7 nucleotides align to TRBD1. Germline assignment: CDR1 LGHNT and CDR2 FRNRAP. V lost 6 bases, J lost 13 bases, and 9 bases stayed unmatched. The CDR3 sequence is 11 residues long. Written as DNA, the CDR3 is TGTGCTAGTGGGCGAACCGGGACAGAATACTTC. Protein sequence: CASGRTGTEYF.

V is TRBV27 and J is TRBJ1-2, with TRBD1 as a possible D gene (5 bases). V was pared by 6 bases and J by 0 bases, with 17 bases between. The germline V gene encodes CDR1 MNHEY and CDR2 SMNVEV (reference sequence). This CDR3 is built from 16 residues. The CDR3 DNA reads TGTGCCAGCAGCAACCTTCGACAGAGGTCTAACTATGGCTACACCTTC. This gives the protein CASSNLRQRSNYGYTF.

This rearrangement joins TRBV4-2 to TRBJ2-2, with a weak D call TRBD2 (7 bases). Trimming shortened V by 6 bases and J by 4 bases, and 15 bases separated the two germline ends. Germline CDR1 reads LGHNA; CDR2 reads YNFKEQ. The CDR3 sequence is 15 residues long. The CDR3 loop reads CASRGGGGRTGELFF. The CDR3 bases are TGTGCCAGCAGGGGTGGGGGGGGCCGCACCGGGGAGCTGTTTTTT.

The chain uses TRBV2 and TRBJ2-5; 7 positions match TRBD1. J was trimmed by 5 bases and V by 7 bases; bases with no gene match: 4. This CDR3 has 12 amino acids. CDR1 is SNHLY and CDR2 is FYNNEI in the germline V gene. The CDR3 nucleotides read TGTGCCAGCAAGGGGGCGCCGGAGACCCAGTACTTC. Its translation is CASKGAPETQYF.

V usage is TRBV6-6 and J usage is TRBJ1-6, with 7 bases matching TRBD1. The CDR3 runs to 15 residues. In germline, CDR1 is MNHNY, CDR2 SVGAGI (reference sequence). J lost 0 bases, V lost 6 bases, and 2 bases had no gene match. The CDR3 DNA is TGTGCCAGCAGCCGACAGGGCTCCTATAATTCACCCCTCCACTTT. It encodes CASSRQGSYNSPLHF.